A selection of T cell receptor beta chains follows, all from one sample in a study of control samples from healthy donors and cancer patients. Measured with immunoSEQ multiplex PCR; TCRdb has only the in-frame clones, and not every one. In the table there are 140,000 or so clones, 91% of which are singletons. The sample consisted of blood. These receptors were collected from a man aged 25 to 40 in good health. CDR3s include the opening cysteine and the closing phenylalanine or tryptophan. The order of the fields is D gene, J gene, V gene, clone size, CDR3 DNA, CDR3 protein. D genes are given only for firm matches. For some rows the clone size is stated as once, few or many, or as a class when expanded; others skip it.

NA TRBJ2-3 TRBV11-2 NA TGTGCCAGCACCGGGTCCCTATCGCGCACAGATACGCAGTATTTT CASTGSLSRTDTQYF
NA TRBJ1-1 TRBV5-1 NA TGCGCCAGCAGCTTGGAGGGTCTGCCTGAAGCTTTCTTT CASSLEGLPEAFF
TRBD1 TRBJ1-6 TRBV23-1 NA TGCGCCAGCAGTCATCAGTGGCCGGGACAGGACGGTTCACCCCTCCACTTT CASSHQWPGQDGSPLHF
NA TRBJ2-3 TRBV28 few TGTGCCAGCAGTTCGGGTGGTGCGGGAGATACGCAGTATTTT CASSSGGAGDTQYF
NA TRBJ1-4 TRBV28 NA TGTGCCAGCAGTTTATTTGCGGCGTCCCCTAATGAAAAACTGTTTTTT CASSLFAASPNEKLFF
NA TRBJ2-7 TRBV5-4 NA TGTGCCAGCAGCTTAAAGGGGGGAACCTACGAGCAGTACTTC CASSLKGGTYEQYF
NA TRBJ1-2 TRBV29-1 NA TGCAGCGCCGCTTGGGGGGGGGCGAATGGCTACACCTTC CSAAWGGANGYTF
TRBD1 TRBJ2-5 TRBV7-8 NA TGTGCCAGCAGCTCCCAAGCGACAGGGTTAGAGACCCAGTACTTC CASSSQATGLETQYF
NA TRBJ1-1 TRBV11-2 NA TGTGCCAGCAGCCTCCCTCAGGGGATTGGGACTGAAGCTTTCTTT CASSLPQGIGTEAFF
NA TRBJ1-2 TRBV27 NA TGTGCCAGCAGTTTAAAGACCGCGATAGGCTATGGCTACACCTTC CASSLKTAIGYGYTF
NA TRBJ1-1 TRBV7-8 NA TGTGCCAGCAGTTCTAGAGGTCAGGTGGACACTGAAGCTTTCTTT CASSSRGQVDTEAFF
TRBD2 TRBJ2-3 TRBV6-5 few TGTGCCAGCACGGGCGGGGGGAGCACAGATACGCAGTATTTT CASTGGGSTDTQYF
NA TRBJ2-7 TRBV5-1 NA TGCGCCAGCAGCTTCAACAGGGATTTCTACGAGCAGTACTTC CASSFNRDFYEQYF
TRBD1 TRBJ1-2 TRBV27 NA TGTGCCAGCAGCCAACGGGACAGTCTTGCTAACTATGGCTACACCTTC CASSQRDSLANYGYTF
NA TRBJ2-3 TRBV5-1 NA TGCGCCAGCAGCTCAAGGGGGGGGAGCACAGATACGCAGTATTTT CASSSRGGSTDTQYF
NA TRBJ1-5 TRBV5-1 NA TGCGCCAGCAGCTTTGACCCAAGCAATCAGCCCCAGCATTTT CASSFDPSNQPQHF
NA TRBJ1-5 TRBV5-1 NA TGCGCCAGCAGCTATTGGGGGGGGTCGGATCAGCCCCAGCATTTT CASSYWGGSDQPQHF